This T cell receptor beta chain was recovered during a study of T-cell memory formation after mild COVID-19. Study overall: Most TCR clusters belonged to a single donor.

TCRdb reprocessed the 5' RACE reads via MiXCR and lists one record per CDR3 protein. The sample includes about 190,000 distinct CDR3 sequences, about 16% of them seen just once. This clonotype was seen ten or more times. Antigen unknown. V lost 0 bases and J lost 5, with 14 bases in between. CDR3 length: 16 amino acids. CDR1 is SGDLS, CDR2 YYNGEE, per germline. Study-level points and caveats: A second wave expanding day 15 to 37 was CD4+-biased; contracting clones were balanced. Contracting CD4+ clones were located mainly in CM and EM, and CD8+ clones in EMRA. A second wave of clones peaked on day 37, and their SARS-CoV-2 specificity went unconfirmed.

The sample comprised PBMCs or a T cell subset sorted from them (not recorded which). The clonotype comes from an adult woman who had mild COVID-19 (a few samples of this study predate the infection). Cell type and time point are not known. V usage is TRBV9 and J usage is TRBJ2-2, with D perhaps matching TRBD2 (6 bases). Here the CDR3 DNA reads TGTGCCAGCAGCGTAGTACGCGGGGCCCGAACCGGGGAGCTGTTTTTT. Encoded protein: CASSVVRGARTGELFF.